A selection of T cell receptor beta chains follows, all from one sample in a study of T cell clonotyping in hematopoietic cell transplantation. Measured with immunoSEQ multiplex PCR; TCRdb has only the in-frame clones, and not every one. The sample lists about 50,000 clones, 85% to 90% occurring once. Material: peripheral blood mononuclear cells, obtained before stem cell transplant. Source of these receptors: a man aged 60-69 years with biphenotypic leukemia. Some clones in this sample may be carry-over from other donors' samples. The CDR3 runs from the conserved cysteine through the conserved F or W. A D gene is named only where the DNA matches it firmly. The size field is filled for only some rows; it gives once, few, many or a size class.

.	14	TRBD2	TRBV30	TRBJ2-7	TGTGCCTTAACTAGGGCAGGGAGGGTCCACGAGCAGTACTTC	CALTRAGRVHEQYF
.	17	.	TRBV5-4	TRBJ2-3	TGTGCCAGCAGCTTGGCAAAAGGGGGAAAGTTGACAGATACGCAGTATTTT	CASSLAKGGKLTDTQYF
.	13	.	TRBV7-9	TRBJ2-3	TGTGCCACCTCCGGGGTGCGTGGAGATACGCAGTATTTT	CATSGVRGDTQYF
few	14	TRBD1	TRBV7-9	TRBJ1-1	TGTGCCAGCAGCTCGACAGGGGAAGTGTCTGAAGCTTTCTTT	CASSSTGEVSEAFF
once	10	.	TRBV7-9	TRBJ2-1	TGTGCCAGCAGCCACAATGAGCAGTTCTTC	CASSHNEQFF
.	17	TRBD1	TRBV19	TRBJ2-3	TGTGCCAGTAGTTCCAGCCCTTTCGGGACAGGTCCAGATACGCAGTATTTT	CASSSSPFGTGPDTQYF
few	15	TRBD2	TRBV7-8	TRBJ2-7	TGTGCCAGCAGCTTAGAACGCGGGAGTACCTACGAGCAGTACTTC	CASSLERGSTYEQYF
few	15	.	TRBV11-2	TRBJ1-2	TGTGCCAGCAGCTTAAGCCTTCAGGGGTACGATGGCTACACCTTC	CASSLSLQGYDGYTF
few	13	TRBD1	TRBV2	TRBJ2-5	TGTGCCAGCAGGGAGAACAGGGGGGAGACCCAGTACTTC	CASRENRGETQYF
few	16	.	TRBV11-3	TRBJ2-5	TGTGCCAGCAGCTTAGAATTGGCACCATCAGAAGAGACCCAGTACTTC	CASSLELAPSEETQYF
.	15	.	TRBV28	TRBJ2-7	TGTGCCAGCAGTTTTTCAGGGGCAGCTTACTACGAGCAGTACTTC	CASSFSGAAYYEQYF
.	15	TRBD2	TRBV9	TRBJ2-7	TGTGCCAGCAGCGCGGGACTAGCGGGACCCTACGAGCAGTACTTC	CASSAGLAGPYEQYF
.	15	.	TRBV9	TRBJ2-6	TGTGCCAGCAGCGTAATAGGGTCTGGGGCCAACGTCCTGACTTTC	CASSVIGSGANVLTF
few	14	.	TRBV25-1	TRBJ2-7	TGTGCCAGCAGTGACCCGACCGGGCGGTACGAGCAGTACTTC	CASSDPTGRYEQYF
.	14	.	TRBV18	TRBJ1-2	TGTGCCAGCTCACCATGGTCGGCCTACTATGGCTACACCTTC	CASSPWSAYYGYTF
.	12	.	TRBV28	TRBJ2-5	TGTGCCAGCAGTCGGGGCCAAGAGACCCAGTACTTC	CASSRGQETQYF
.	14	TRBD2	TRBV5-1	TRBJ2-7	TGCGCCAGCAGCTCTAGCGGAATCTCCTACGAGCAGTACTTC	CASSSSGISYEQYF
.	16	.	TRBV19	TRBJ2-3	TGTGCCAGTAGTTACAGCCAAGGTTCGTTTACAGATACGCAGTATTTT	CASSYSQGSFTDTQYF
.	13	.	TRBV27	TRBJ1-2	TGTGCCAGCAGTCCAACAGGGTACTATGGCTACACCTTC	CASSPTGYYGYTF
.	14	.	TRBV6-1	TRBJ2-2	TGTGCCAGCGGGACGGGCTGGGGCACCGGGGAGCTGTTTTTT	CASGTGWGTGELFF
.	16	.	TRBV25-1	TRBJ1-4	TGTGCCAGCAGTGCCTTCCCGGGAGACGGGTATGAAAAACTGTTTTTT	CASSAFPGDGYEKLFF
few	12	.	TRBV30	TRBJ2-1	TGTGCCTGGAGTTTAGCGGACAATGAGCAGTTCTTC	CAWSLADNEQFF
.	14	TRBD2	TRBV28	TRBJ2-7	TGTGCCAGCAGTTTGTTAGCGGGAGCCTACGAGCAGTACTTC	CASSLLAGAYEQYF
.	15	.	TRBV9	TRBJ2-7	TGTGCCAGCAGCCCCCAGGGACTGGAACCCTACGAGCAGTACTTC	CASSPQGLEPYEQYF
.	14	.	TRBV6-1	TRBJ1-5	TGTGCCAGCAGTGAAACCATACTTTATCAGCCCCAGCATTTT	CASSETILYQPQHF
once	13	.	TRBV19	TRBJ1-4	TGTGCCACCTACTCCCCGGGGAATGAAAAACTGTTTTTT	CATYSPGNEKLFF
few	17	.	TRBV28	TRBJ2-3	TGTGCCAGCAGCCAGCCCCTCGGGGTCCCCAAGGGCGGTACGCAGTATTTT	CASSQPLGVPKGGTQYF
.	17	TRBD2	TRBV6-1	TRBJ2-7	TGTGCCAGCAGTGACCCCGGACTAGCGGGAGGCGGCGACGAGCAGTACTTC	CASSDPGLAGGGDEQYF
.	12	.	TRBV28	TRBJ2-5	TGTGCCAGCAGTTTTCTAACCGAGACCCAGTACTTC	CASSFLTETQYF
.	15	.	TRBV6-5	TRBJ1-5	TGTGCCAGCAGGAAACAGGGAAGGGGCAATCAGCCCCAGCATTTT	CASRKQGRGNQPQHF
.	15	.	TRBV28	TRBJ2-7	TGTGCCAGCAGTTTTCCGAGCGGGCCCTCCTACGAGCAGTACTTC	CASSFPSGPSYEQYF
.	13	.	TRBV6-1	TRBJ2-2	TGTGCCAGCAGTGAAGGTCCCACCGGGGAGCTGTTTTTT	CASSEGPTGELFF
.	15	TRBD1	TRBV28	TRBJ2-1	TGTGCCAGCAGTCCCCGGGACAGGGGGGGAAATGAGCAGTTCTTC	CASSPRDRGGNEQFF
.	17	TRBD2	TRBV2	TRBJ2-5	TGTGCCAGCAGTGAATGGCGGGAGGACGGGTACCAAGAGACCCAGTACTTC	CASSEWREDGYQETQYF
.	14	TRBD1	TRBV4-2	TRBJ1-2	TGTGCCAGCAGTCCTCGGACAGGGGAGGGTGGCTACACCTTC	CASSPRTGEGGYTF
.	14	.	TRBV28	TRBJ1-1	TGTGCCAGCAGTTTATCTGCAAGTTACACTGAAGCTTTCTTT	CASSLSASYTEAFF